What follows is one TCR beta chain and its context. It lacks a known antigen. One end of the junction varies from germline; a read error may be responsible. This record belongs to a study of shared clonotypes between healthy human individuals (dated by TCRdb to the early 2020s). Regarding the complete study: The cohort comprised a couple of women and a few men aged 18 to 49 years. For each donor, three plates each were used for CD4 naive and CD4 memory, two plates were used for CD8 naive, and one plate was used for CD8 memory. Blood TCR repertoires of five healthy adults were deeply sequenced to estimate repertoire size and the extent of clonotype sharing between individuals. To increase sequencing depth and limit assay-specific biases, TCR repertoire library preparation and sequencing were carried out by different laboratories using diverse techniques. Per donor, leukapheresis produced somewhere between about 0.8 and 9 billion PBMCs. Study-wide findings and limitations: Rarefaction of sorted-subset datasets indicated incomplete sequencing despite the large sequencing depth. Compared with non-shared clonotypes, clonotypes shared by all four sorted-subset donors had higher generation probabilities. The small number of donors limited the genetic and exposure-history diversity represented. Sampling was restricted to blood, and TCR repertoires in tissue are likely to differ from TCR repertoires in blood. When a handful of donors were compared, the shared fraction of clonotypes was around 4.6% for naive CD4, approximately 3.3% for naive CD8, more than 2% for memory CD4, and less than 0.5% for memory CD8. Based on pairwise subsampling, the degree of clonotype sharing among donors was expected to be affected by sequencing depth. Estimated clonotype richness was generally larger for naive than for memory subsets.

Using the deep immunoSEQ assay, TCR CDR3 regions were amplified from genomic DNA by multiplex PCR. Genomic DNA extracted from each cell subset was distributed evenly over all wells of several immunoSEQ 96-well plates, and each plate served as one replicate. For sorted subsets, each replicate PCR was loaded with approximately 200 ng genomic DNA, equivalent to 25,000 to 35,000 T cell genomes. The purified libraries were quantified using a Qubit 3.0 fluorometer, sized with a Bioanalyzer 2100, and then quantified again using the KAPA Library Quantification kit. Every immunoSEQ 96-well plate was sequenced on a dedicated single-read 150-cycle Illumina NextSeq 550 flow cell. Under the source paper's analysis protocol: Because only junctional sequences without quality scores were contained in the immunoSEQ output, filtering matching that applied to full-length reads could not be performed. To assign V/J genes and CDR3, sequences were annotated against IMGT germline references using PyIR, a Python wrapper for IgBLAST v1.9. Reads with weak V/J assignments (E-value above 1e-6), missing CDR3, stop codons, out-of-frame junctions, or ambiguous translated residues were removed. V3J clonotypes were defined by identical inferred V gene, J gene, and CDR3 amino acid sequence. Percentage overlap between repertoires was computed as shared unique clonotypes divided by the size of the smaller repertoire. RTK rarefaction, the Chao1 estimator, and Recon v2.1 estimates of unobserved clonotypes were used to assess repertoire richness. For all TCRbeta clonotypes obtained by the gDNA method from a few donors, generation probabilities were computed with OLGA. TCRdb carries this immuneACCESS record with in-frame sequences only. Its versions omit some clonotypes, under half of them owing to an unresolved V gene in the studies checked, with the rest unexplained. Clone size and V and J calls were adopted from that table, with D and trimming inferred from the DNA. The sample table contains around 700,000 clones; only one count was recorded for about 78% of them. Under 2% of the sample lies in the top ten.

From the germline V gene, CDR1 is MNHNS and CDR2 is SASEGT. The CDR3 has 14 amino acids, counting the end cysteine and phenylalanine. The only DNA kept is the CDR3, 42 bases in frame from the first base. Donors were healthy HIV-negative adults with no recently reported acute infections or vaccinations. Every donor was a Caucasian adult residing in Nashville, Tennessee, USA. CD4+ T cells were enriched by magnetic negative selection; naive cells were then positively selected on CD45RA, and the negative fraction formed the memory subset. Blood was collected by leukapheresis, and PBMCs were isolated by Ficoll-Histopaque density gradient centrifugation and then cryopreserved in liquid nitrogen vapor phase. Purity and quantity of every magnetically sorted T cell population were checked by analytical flow cytometry. Each sorted fraction had its genomic DNA isolated and then quantified by UV absorbance on a Nanodrop 2000c.

The rearrangement joined TRBV6-1 to TRBJ2-7; the D gene lacks a confident call. The sequence came from a woman in her twenties or thirties in good health. The source material was memory CD4+ T cells sorted from blood. What the cell subset or site label conveys for this sample: CD45RA-negative fraction. The nucleotide sequence is TGTGCCAGCAGTGAAGATTTTATGGGCCAGCCTGGTGTTTTC. Its amino acids are CASSEDFMGQPGVF.